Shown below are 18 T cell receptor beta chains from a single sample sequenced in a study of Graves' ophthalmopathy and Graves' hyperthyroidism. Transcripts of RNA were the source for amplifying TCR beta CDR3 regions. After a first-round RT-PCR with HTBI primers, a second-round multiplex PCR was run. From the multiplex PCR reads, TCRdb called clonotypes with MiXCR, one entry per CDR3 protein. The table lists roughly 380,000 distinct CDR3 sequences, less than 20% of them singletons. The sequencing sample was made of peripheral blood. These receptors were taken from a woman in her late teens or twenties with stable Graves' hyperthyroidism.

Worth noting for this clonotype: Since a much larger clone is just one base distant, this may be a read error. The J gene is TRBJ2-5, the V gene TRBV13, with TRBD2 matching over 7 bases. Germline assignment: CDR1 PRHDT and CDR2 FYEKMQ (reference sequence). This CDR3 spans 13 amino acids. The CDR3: CASGRARQETKYF. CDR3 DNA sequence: TGTGCCAGCGGGAGGGCACGGCAAGAGACCAAGTACTTC.

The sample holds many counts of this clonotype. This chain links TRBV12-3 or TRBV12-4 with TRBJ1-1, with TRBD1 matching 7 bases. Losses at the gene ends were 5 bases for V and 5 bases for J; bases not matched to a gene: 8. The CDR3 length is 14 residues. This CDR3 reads CASSERGRITEAFF. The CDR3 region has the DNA TGTGCCAGCAGTGAGAGGGGGCGAATTACTGAAGCTTTCTTT.

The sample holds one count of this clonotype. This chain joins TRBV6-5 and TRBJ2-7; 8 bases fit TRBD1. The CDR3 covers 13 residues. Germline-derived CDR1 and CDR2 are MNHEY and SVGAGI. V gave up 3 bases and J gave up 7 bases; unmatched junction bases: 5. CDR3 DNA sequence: TGTGCCAGCAGTTATCAGGGGGCTGGGGAGCAGTACTTC. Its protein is CASSYQGAGEQYF.

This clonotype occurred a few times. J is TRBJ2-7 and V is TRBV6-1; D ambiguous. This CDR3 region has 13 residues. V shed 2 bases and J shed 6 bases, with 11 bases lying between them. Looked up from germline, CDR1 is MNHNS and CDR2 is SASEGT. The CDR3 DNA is TGTGCCAGCAGTGAATCCAGTCATGCCGAGCAGTACTTC. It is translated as CASSESSHAEQYF.

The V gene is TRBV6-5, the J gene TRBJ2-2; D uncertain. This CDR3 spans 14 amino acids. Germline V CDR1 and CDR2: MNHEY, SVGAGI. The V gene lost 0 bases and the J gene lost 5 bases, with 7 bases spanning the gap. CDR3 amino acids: CASSYSTHTGELFF. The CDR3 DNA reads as TGTGCCAGCAGTTACTCGACACATACCGGGGAGCTGTTTTTT.

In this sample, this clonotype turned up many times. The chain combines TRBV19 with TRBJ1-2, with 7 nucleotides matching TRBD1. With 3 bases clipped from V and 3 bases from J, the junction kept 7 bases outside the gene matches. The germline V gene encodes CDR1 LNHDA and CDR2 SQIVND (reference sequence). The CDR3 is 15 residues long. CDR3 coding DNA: TGTGCCAGTAGTATCCCGACAGGGTTGGACTATGGCTACACCTTC. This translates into CASSIPTGLDYGYTF.

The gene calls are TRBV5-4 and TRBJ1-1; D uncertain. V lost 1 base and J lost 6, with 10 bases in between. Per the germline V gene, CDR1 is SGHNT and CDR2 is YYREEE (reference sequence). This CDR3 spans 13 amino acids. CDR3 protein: CASSLWGTAEAFF. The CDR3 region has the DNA TGTGCCAGCAGCTTGTGGGGTACGGCTGAAGCTTTCTTT.

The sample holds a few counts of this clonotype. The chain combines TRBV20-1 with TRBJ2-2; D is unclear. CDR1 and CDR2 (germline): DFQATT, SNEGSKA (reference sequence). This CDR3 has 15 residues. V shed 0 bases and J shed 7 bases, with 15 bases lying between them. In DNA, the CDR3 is TGCAGTGCTAGAGATAGAGGCCCCGGTAGCGGGGAGCTGTTTTTT. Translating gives CSARDRGPGSGELFF.

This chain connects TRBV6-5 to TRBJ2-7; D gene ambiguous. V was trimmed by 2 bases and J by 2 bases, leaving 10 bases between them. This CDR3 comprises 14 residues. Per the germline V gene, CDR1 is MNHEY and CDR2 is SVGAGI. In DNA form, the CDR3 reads TGTGCCAGCAGTTACAGGGTTGGGACCTACGAGCAGTACTTC. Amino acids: CASSYRVGTYEQYF.

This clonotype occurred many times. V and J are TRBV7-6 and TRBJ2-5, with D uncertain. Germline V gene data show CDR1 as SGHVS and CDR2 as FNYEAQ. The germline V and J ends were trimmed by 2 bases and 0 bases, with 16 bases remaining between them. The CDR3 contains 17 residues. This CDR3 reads CASSLRLHSRYQETQYF. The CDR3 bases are TGTGCCAGCAGCTTACGTCTCCACTCCCGGTACCAAGAGACCCAGTACTTC. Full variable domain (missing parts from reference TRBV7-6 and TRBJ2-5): GAGVSQSPRYKVTKRGQDVALRCDPISGHVSLYWYRQALGQGPEFLTYFNYEAQQDKSGLPNDRFSAERPEGSISTLTIQRTEQRDSAMYRCASSLRLHSRYQETQYFGPGTRLLVL.

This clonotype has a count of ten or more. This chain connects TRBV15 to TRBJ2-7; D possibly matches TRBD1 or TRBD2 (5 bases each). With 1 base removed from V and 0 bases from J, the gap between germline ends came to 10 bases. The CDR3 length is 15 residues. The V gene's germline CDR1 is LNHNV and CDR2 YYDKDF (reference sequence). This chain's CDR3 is CATSRGGVSSYEQYF. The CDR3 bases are TGTGCCACCAGCAGAGGAGGGGTTAGCTCCTACGAGCAGTACTTC.

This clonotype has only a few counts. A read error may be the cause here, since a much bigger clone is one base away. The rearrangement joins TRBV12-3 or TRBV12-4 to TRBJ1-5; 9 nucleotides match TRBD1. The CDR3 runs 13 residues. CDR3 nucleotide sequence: TGTGTCAGCAGCCCTAAACAGGGGGCTTCCCAGCATTTT. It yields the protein CVSSPKQGASQHF.

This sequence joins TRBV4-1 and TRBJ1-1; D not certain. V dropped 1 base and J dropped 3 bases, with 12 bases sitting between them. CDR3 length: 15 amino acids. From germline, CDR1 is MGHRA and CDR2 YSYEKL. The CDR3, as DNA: TGCGCCAGCAGCCAAGGTGCACTTACGGACACTGAAGCTTTCTTT. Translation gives CASSQGALTDTEAFF.

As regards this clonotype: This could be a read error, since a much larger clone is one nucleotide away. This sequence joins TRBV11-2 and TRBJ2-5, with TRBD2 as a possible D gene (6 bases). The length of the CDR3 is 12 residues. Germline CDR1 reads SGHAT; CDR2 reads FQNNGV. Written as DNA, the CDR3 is TGTGCCAGCGCTAGCAGCCGGGGGACCAAGTACTTC. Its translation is CASASSRGTKYF.

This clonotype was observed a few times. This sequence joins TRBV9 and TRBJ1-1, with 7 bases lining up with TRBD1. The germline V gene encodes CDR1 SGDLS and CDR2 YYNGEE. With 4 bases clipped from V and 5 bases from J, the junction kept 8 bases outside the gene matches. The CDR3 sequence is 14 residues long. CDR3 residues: CASSPGTEVTEAFF. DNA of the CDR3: TGTGCCAGCAGCCCCGGGACAGAAGTTACTGAAGCTTTCTTT.

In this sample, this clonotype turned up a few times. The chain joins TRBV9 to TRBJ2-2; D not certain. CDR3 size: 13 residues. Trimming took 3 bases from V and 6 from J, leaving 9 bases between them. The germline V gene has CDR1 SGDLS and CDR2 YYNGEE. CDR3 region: CASSAPLAGELFF. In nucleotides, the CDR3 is TGTGCCAGCAGCGCCCCCCTCGCCGGGGAGCTGTTTTTT.

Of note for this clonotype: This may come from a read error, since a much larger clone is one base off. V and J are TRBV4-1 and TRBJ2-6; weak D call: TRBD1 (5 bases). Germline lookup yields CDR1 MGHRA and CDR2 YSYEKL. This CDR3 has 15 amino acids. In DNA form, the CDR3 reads TGCGCCAGCAGCCAAGTCCCCCCTGGGGCCTACGTCCTGACTTTC. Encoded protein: CASSQVPPGAYVLTF.

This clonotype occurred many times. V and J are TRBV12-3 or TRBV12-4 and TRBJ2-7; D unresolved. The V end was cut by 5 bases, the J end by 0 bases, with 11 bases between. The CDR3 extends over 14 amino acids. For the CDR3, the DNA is TGTGCCAGCAGTCCCAACGGAGTCTCCTACGAGCAGTACTTC. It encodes CASSPNGVSYEQYF.